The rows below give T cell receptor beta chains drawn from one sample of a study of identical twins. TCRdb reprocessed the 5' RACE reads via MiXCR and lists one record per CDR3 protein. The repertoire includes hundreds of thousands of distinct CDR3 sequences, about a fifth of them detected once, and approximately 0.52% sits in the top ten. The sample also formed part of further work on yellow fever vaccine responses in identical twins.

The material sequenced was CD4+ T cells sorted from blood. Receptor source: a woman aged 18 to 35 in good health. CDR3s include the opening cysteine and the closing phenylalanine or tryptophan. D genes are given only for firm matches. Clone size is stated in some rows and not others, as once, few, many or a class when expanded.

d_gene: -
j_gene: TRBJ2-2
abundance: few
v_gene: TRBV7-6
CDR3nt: TGTGCCAGCAGCTTAGTGTTGTCCGGGGAGCTGTTTTTT
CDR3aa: CASSLVLSGELFF

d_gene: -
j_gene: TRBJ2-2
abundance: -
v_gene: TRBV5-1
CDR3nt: TGCGCCAGCAGCTTGGGGGCGACAGGCCGGATGGCCGGGGAGCTGTTTTTT
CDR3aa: CASSLGATGRMAGELFF

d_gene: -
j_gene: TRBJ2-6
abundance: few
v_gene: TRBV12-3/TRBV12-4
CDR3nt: TGTGCCAGCAGTTTTGGTCCCGGGGCCAACGTCCTGACTTTC
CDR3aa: CASSFGPGANVLTF

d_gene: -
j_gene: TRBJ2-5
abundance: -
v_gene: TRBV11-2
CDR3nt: TGTGCCAGCAGCCCCAGGGAGACGGAGACCCAGTACTTC
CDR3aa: CASSPRETETQYF

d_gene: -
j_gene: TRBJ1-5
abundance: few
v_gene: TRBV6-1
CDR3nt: TGTGCCAGCAGTGAATTTGGGCTTTTCAGTCAGCCCCAGCATTTT
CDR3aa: CASSEFGLFSQPQHF

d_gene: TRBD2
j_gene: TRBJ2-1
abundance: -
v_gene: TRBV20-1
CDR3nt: TGCAGTGCTAGAGATAGGACTAGCGATGAGCAGTTCTTC
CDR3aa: CSARDRTSDEQFF

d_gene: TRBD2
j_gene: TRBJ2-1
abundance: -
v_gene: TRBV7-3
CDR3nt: TGTGCCAGCAGCTCCGCGGGGGGGACTAGCTCCTACAATGAGCAGTTCTTC
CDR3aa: CASSSAGGTSSYNEQFF

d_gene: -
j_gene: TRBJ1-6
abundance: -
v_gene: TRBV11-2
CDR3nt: TGTGCCAGCAGCTTACTGGACAGACTAAATTCACCCCTCCACTTT
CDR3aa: CASSLLDRLNSPLHF

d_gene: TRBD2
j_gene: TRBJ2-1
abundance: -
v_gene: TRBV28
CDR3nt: TGTGCCAGCAGTTTCCCCGCCCTGACTAGCGGGACCTTCAGCTCCTACAATGAGCAGTTCTTC
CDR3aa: CASSFPALTSGTFSSYNEQFF

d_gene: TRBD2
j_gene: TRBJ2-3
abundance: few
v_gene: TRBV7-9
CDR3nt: TGTGCCAGCAGCGCCCAACTAGCGGAGTTACGAGATACGCAGTATTTT
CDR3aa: CASSAQLAELRDTQYF

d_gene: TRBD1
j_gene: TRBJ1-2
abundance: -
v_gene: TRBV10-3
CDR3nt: TGTGCCACCAACCCGACAGGGACGGATGGCTACACCTTC
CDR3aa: CATNPTGTDGYTF

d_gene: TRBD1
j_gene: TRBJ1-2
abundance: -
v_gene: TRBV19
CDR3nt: TGTGCCAGTAGTATACCCGGGACAGTTAGTACCTTC
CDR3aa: CASSIPGTVSTF

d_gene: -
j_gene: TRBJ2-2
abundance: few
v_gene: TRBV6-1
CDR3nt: TGTGCCAGCAGTACGCCAGGGAGAACCGGGGAGCTGTTTTTT
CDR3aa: CASSTPGRTGELFF

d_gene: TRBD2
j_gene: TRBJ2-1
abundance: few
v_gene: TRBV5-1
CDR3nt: TGCGCCAGCAGCTTCCTAGCGGAGAGCTCCTACAATGAGCAGTTCTTC
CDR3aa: CASSFLAESSYNEQFF

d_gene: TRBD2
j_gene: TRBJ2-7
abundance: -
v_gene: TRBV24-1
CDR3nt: TGTGCCACCAGTGAAGCCGGGACTAGCGGGACCTACGAGCAGTACTTC
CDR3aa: CATSEAGTSGTYEQYF

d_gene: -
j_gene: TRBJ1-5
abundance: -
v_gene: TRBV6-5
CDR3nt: TGTGCCAGCGGGAAGGGCAATCAGCCCCAGCATTTT
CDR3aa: CASGKGNQPQHF

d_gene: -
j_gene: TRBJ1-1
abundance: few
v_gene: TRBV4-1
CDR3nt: TGCGCCAGCAGCCAAGTAAAGGCTGAAGCTTTCTTT
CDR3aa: CASSQVKAEAFF

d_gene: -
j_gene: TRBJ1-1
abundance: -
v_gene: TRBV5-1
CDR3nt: TGCGCCAGCAGCTTGCAGATGGGGCAGGGCACTGAAGCTTTCTTT
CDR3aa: CASSLQMGQGTEAFF

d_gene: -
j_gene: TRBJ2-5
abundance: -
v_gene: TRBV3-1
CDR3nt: TGTGCCAGCAGCCAAGATCTTGCCGGGCGGGGAGAGACCCAGTACTTC
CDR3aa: CASSQDLAGRGETQYF

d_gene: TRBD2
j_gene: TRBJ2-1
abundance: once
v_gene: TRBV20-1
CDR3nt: TGCAGTGCTAGCCTAGCGGGCCCTAATGAGCAGTTCTTC
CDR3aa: CSASLAGPNEQFF

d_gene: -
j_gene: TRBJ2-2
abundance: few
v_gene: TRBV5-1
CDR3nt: TGCGCCAGCAGCCCCGAGGGGTTGTGGGAGCTGTTTTTT
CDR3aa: CASSPEGLWELFF

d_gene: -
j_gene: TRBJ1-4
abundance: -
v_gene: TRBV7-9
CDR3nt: TGTGCCAGCAGCTTATTAGGAGGCGGCGAAAAACTGTTTTTT
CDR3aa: CASSLLGGGEKLFF

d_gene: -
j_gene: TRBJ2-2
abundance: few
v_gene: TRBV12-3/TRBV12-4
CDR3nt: TGTGCCAGCAGTTCCCGGGGTAGCGGATGGCCCGGGGAGCTGTTTTTT
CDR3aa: CASSSRGSGWPGELFF

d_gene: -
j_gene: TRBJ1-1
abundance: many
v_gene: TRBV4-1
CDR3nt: TGCGCCAGCAGCCGTACCCAATTGGACCGGCTGAACACTGAAGCTTTCTTT
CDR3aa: CASSRTQLDRLNTEAFF

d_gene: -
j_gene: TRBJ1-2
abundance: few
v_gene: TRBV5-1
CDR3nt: TGCGCCAGCAGCTTGGACAAGAACTATGGCTACACCTTC
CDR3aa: CASSLDKNYGYTF

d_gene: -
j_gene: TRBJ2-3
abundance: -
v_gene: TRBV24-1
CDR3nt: TGTGCCACCAGTGATTTCGGGGGCCAGGGGGATGTCACAGATACGCAGTATTTT
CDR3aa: CATSDFGGQGDVTDTQYF

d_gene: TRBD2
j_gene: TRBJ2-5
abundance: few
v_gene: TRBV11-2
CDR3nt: TGTGCCAGCAGCCTCCCCGGGGGAGCGGGGTACCAAGAGACCCAGTACTTC
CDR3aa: CASSLPGGAGYQETQYF

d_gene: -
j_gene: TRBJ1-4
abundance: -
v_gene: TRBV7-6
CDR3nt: TGTGCCAGCAGCTTAGGACAGGTTAATGAAAAACTGTTTTTT
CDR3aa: CASSLGQVNEKLFF

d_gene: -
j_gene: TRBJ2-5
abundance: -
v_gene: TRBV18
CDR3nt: TGTGCCAGCTCACCACTTCCGGGAGAGACCCAGTACTTC
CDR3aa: CASSPLPGETQYF

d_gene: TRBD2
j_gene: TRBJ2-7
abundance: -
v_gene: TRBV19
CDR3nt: TGTGCCAGTAGTATACCGGCTAGCGGCCACTACGAGCAGTACTTC
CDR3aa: CASSIPASGHYEQYF

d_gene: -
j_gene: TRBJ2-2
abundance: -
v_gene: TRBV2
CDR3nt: TGTGCCAGCAGTGGGATTATCACGAACACCGGGGAGCTGTTTTTT
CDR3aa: CASSGIITNTGELFF

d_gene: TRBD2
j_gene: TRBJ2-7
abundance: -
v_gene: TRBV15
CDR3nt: TGTGCCACCAGCAGAGATAGGGGAGGGAGTATCTACGAGCAGTACTTC
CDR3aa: CATSRDRGGSIYEQYF

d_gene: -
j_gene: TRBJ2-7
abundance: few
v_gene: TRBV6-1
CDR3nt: TGTGCCAGCAGTGATGTAGGCAGAACCTACGAGCAGTACTTC
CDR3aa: CASSDVGRTYEQYF

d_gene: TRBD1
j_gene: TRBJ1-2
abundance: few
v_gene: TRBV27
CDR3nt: TGTGCCAGCAGGCGCTCGGGGGGACAGGGGGCGAATGGCTACACCTTC
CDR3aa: CASRRSGGQGANGYTF

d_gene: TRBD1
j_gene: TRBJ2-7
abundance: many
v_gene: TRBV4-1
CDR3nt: TGCGCCAGCAGCCAGGGACAGGGTGGCGAGCAGTACTTC
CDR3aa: CASSQGQGGEQYF

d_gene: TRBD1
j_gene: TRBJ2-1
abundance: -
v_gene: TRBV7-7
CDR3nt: TGTGCCAGCAGCTTAGATTCGGGGACAGGGGTCTACGAGCAGTTCTTC
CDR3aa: CASSLDSGTGVYEQFF

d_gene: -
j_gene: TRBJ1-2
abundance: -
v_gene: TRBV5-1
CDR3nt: TGCGCCAGCACCCATGGCGAAATGGCGGGGTATGGCTACACCTTC
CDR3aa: CASTHGEMAGYGYTF

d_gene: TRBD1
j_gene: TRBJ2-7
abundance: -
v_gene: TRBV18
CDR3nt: TGTGCCAGCTCCCCCGGGACAGGGGGAAACGAGCAGTACTTC
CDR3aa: CASSPGTGGNEQYF

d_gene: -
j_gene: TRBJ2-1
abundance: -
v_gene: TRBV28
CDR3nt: TGTGCCAGCATGGGGGGTAGGCGCGATGAGCAGTTCTTC
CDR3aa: CASMGGRRDEQFF

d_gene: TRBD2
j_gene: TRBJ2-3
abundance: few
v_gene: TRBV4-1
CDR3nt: TGCGCCAGCAACGGGCTAGCGGGTACCACAGATACGCAGTATTTT
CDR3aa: CASNGLAGTTDTQYF

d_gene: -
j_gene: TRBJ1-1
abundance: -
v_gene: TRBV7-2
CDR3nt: TGTGCCAGCAGCTTAAAGGGAGTCGATTCGGGCAGCACTGAAGCTTTCTTT
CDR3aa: CASSLKGVDSGSTEAFF

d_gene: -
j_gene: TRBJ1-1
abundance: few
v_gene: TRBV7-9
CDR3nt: TGTGCCAGCAGCTTAGCACGGGGGGGCTCTGAAGCTTTCTTT
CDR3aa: CASSLARGGSEAFF

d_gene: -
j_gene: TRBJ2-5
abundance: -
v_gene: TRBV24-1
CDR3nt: TGTGCCACCAGTGACCCTTCGAGGTCGAGTACGGAGACCCAGTACTTC
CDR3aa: CATSDPSRSSTETQYF

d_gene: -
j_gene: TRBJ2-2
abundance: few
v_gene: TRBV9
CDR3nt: TGTGCCAGCAGCGTGTACGAGAACACCGGGGAGCTGTTTTTT
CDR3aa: CASSVYENTGELFF

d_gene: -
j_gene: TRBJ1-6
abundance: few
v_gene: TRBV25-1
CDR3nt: TGTGCCAGCAGTGAATTCTATTCACCCCTCCACTTT
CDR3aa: CASSEFYSPLHF

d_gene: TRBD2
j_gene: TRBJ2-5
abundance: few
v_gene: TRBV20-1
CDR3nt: TGCAGTGCTAGAGCGAGGGGACTAGCGGGATTGGAGACCCAGTACTTC
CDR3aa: CSARARGLAGLETQYF

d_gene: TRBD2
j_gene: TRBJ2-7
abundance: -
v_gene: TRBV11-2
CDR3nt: TGTGCCAGCAGCACCCGTGGACTAGCGGGAATGCAACACTACGAGCAGTACTTC
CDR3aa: CASSTRGLAGMQHYEQYF

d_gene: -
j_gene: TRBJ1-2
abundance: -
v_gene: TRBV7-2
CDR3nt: TGTGCCAGCACGGTAACGGGGGCGCGTTCTCACTATGGCTACACCTTC
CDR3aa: CASTVTGARSHYGYTF

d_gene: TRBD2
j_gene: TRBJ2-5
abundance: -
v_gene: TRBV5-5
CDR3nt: TGTGCCAGCAGCTTTCTTGGGACTAGCAGCCAAGAGACCCAGTACTTC
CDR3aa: CASSFLGTSSQETQYF

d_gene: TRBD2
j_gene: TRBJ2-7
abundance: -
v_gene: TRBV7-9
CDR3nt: TGTGCCAGCAGCTTAAGCCTAGCGGGTGGAGAGCAGTACTTC
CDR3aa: CASSLSLAGGEQYF

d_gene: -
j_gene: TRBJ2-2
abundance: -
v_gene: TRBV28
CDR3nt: TGTGCCCTCTCCGGCGGGACACTGAACACCGGGGAGCTGTTTTTT
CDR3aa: CALSGGTLNTGELFF

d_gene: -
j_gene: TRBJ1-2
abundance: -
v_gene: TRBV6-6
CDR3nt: TGTGCCAGCAGTTTCAGGGATCGGGGCTACACCTTC
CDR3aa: CASSFRDRGYTF

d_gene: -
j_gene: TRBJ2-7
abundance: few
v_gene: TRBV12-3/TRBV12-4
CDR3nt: TGTGCCAGCAGTGGAGAGGCCCGCGAGCAGTACTTC
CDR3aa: CASSGEAREQYF

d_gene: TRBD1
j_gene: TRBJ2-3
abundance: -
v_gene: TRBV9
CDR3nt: TGTGCCAGCAGCTGGGGACAGGGAGGAGATACGCAGTATTTT
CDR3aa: CASSWGQGGDTQYF

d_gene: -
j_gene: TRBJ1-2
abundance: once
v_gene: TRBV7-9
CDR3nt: TGTGCCAGCAGCCTGGTGGTACGGGACGGCTCTAACTATGGCTACACCTTC
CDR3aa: CASSLVVRDGSNYGYTF

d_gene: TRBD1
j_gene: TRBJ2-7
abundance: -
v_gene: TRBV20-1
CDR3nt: TGCAGTGCTAGTATACAGGGGATTCCCTACGAGCAGTACTTC
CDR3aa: CSASIQGIPYEQYF

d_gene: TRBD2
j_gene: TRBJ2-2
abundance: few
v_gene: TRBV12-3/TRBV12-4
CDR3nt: TGTGCCAGCAGTTTCCCCTCTAGCGGGACGAACACCGGGGAGCTGTTTTTT
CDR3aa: CASSFPSSGTNTGELFF

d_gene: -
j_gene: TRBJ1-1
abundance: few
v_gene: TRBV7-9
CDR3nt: TGTGCCAGCAGCTTAGTTGCAGGGACTGAAGCTTTCTTT
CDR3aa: CASSLVAGTEAFF

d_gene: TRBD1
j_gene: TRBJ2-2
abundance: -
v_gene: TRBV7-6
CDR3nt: TGTGCCAGCAGCGGAGGACAGGGCGGGACCGGGGAGCTGTTTTTT
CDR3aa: CASSGGQGGTGELFF